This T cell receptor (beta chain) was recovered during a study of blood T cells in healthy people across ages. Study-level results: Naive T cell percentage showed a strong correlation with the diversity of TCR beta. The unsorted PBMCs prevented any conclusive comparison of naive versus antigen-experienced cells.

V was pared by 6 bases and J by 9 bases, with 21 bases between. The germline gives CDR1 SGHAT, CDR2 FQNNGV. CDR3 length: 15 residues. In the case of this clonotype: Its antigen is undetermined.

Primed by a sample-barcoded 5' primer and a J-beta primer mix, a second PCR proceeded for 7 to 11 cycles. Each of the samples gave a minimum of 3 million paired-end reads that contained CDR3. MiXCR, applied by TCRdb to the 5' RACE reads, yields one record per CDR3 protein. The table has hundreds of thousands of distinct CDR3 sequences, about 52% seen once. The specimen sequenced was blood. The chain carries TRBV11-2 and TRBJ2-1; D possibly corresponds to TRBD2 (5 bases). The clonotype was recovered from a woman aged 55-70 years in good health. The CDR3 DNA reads TGTGCCAGCAGTCCCCCTCGGGTAGGGAGTTGTGAGCAGTTCTTC. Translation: CASSPPRVGSCEQFF.